Here is one T cell receptor (beta chain) with its context. The antigen remains unidentified. This entry is derived from a study of shared clonotypes between healthy human individuals. Regarding the study as a whole: In contrast to clonotypes shared by all four donors, non-shared clonotypes had lower generation probabilities. The naive CD4 repertoires of several donors were compared, and around 4.9% of clonotypes were shared.

At the deep level, the assay was run. Each sorted subset replicate got 200 ng genomic DNA, 25,000 to 30,000 genomes. Generated by immunoSEQ multiplex PCR, the TCRdb table keeps only in-frame clones and is missing some. The repertoire holds around 1,000,000 clones, with about 80% as singletons. The V end was cut by 7 bases, the J end by 3 bases, with 12 bases between. The germline V gene has CDR1 MNHNS and CDR2 SASEGT. This CDR3 is 13 amino acids long. Sequencing was performed on memory CD4+ T cells from PBMCs. Subset described: CD45RA-negative fraction. The genes are TRBV6-1 and TRBJ1-1, with D tentatively TRBD1 (5 bases). The receptor was isolated from a man aged 18 to 29 in good health. Some clones in this sample may be carry-over from other donors' samples. The CDR3 DNA sequence: TGTGCCAGCAAGGAAAGGGGTGACACTGAAGCTTTCTTT. Protein product: CASKERGDTEAFF.